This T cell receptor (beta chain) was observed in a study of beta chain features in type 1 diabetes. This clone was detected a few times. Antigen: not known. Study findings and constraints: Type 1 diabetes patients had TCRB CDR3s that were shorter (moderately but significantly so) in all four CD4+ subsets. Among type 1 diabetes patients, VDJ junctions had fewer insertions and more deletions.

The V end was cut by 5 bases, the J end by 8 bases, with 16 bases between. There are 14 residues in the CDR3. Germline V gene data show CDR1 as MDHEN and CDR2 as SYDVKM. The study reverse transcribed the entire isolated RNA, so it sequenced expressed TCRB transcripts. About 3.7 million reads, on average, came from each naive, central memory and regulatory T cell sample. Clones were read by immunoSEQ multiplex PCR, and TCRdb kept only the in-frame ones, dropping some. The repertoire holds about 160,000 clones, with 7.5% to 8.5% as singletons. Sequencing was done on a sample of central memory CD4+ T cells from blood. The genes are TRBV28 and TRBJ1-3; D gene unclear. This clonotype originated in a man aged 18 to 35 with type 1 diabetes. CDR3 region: CASSTGRGWDTIYF. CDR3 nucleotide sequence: TGTGCCAGCAGTACCGGACGGGGTTGGGACACCATATATTTT.